This T cell receptor beta chain derives from a study of T cells expressing NK-cell markers. CDR3 length: 15 amino acids. Per the germline V gene, CDR1 is SGHRS and CDR2 is YFSETQ. TCRdb re-called the 5' RACE reads and shows each CDR3 protein once, DNA omitted. In all, the sample yields 300,000 to 450,000 distinct CDR3 sequences. Material: blood T cells: a sorted CD56 or NKG2C T cell subset, CD4+ or CD8+ T cells, or bulk PBMC T cells (not recorded which). The chain combines TRBV5-1 with TRBJ2-7. This clonotype was sampled from a man aged 18-70 years in good health. CDR3 protein: CASSFAGGALDEQYF.